The TCR beta chain under discussion was sequenced for a study of cytomegalovirus exposure and HLA in healthy donors (dated by TCRdb to 2017 to 2019). Study-level background: In an earlier analysis of approximately 500 of the donors, about 260 Gb of sequence data and approximately 100 million unique TCR beta sequences from 180 million or so T cells were reported. Roughly 300 gigabases of sequencing data and around 88 million unique TCR sequences made up an early release that covered fewer than 650 HLA-typed donors. Of the roughly 400 genotyped donors, approximately 82% fell in the genetic ancestry cluster associated with self-reported Caucasian donors. The study aimed to test whether signatures of past pathogen exposure could be identified by cataloging public T cell receptors. The study profiled the T cell repertoires of under 700 subjects by immunosequencing and related them to cytomegalovirus serostatus. A separate validation cohort of roughly 130 different subjects was used in addition to the approximately 700-subject first cohort. To predict cytomegalovirus infection status, the study combined high-throughput TCR immunosequencing, statistical association of individual TCRs with disease status, and machine learning. A later analysis re-analyzed previously published TCR beta repertoires from roughly 690 donors and added high-resolution HLA genotyping to study TCR occurrence patterns. Rather than drawing on any new phenotypic data, the later analysis identified candidate immune exposures from TCR beta sequences and the way those sequences occurred across donors. An earlier analysis of roughly 580 of the donors used high-throughput TCR beta sequencing to judge whether each TCR beta V gene segment behaved as functional or pseudogenic. Alongside the repertoire data, information on donor age, sex, ethnicity and CMV serostatus was compiled. Genome-wide SNP genotypes for about 55% of the roughly 670 donors were used in a later genetic analysis, which treated that subset as a discovery cohort. Every repertoire in the discovery cohort had been generated on one and the same sequencing platform. Class I and class II HLA loci were covered by the typing at four-digit resolution. The number of typed donors differed by locus: roughly 629-640 for A, B, C, DRB1 and DQB1; about 520 for DQA1; some 590 for DPA1; and about 450 for DPB1. Because of strong linkage in the cohort, four or five DR-DQ haplotypes were treated as single units for association and clustering. On average, roughly 200,000 unique TCR beta nucleotide sequences were sequenced per donor among 350 to 400 genotyped donors of the cohort, with 15% to 20% of those sequences being non-productive. General conclusions and limits of the study: A later genetic analysis associated a missense DCLRE1C variant with V-gene and J-gene trimming of TCR beta chains, and an independent cohort replicated the association. A few of the identified cytomegalovirus-associated TCR beta chains were confirmed in vitro to be specific for cytomegalovirus antigens. Assigning TCR associations to individual alleles was difficult when HLA alleles, especially DR and DQ, strongly co-occurred. Because counts were too low, roughly 18 rarely observed V segments, including chromosome 9 orphons, were left out of the earlier analysis of approximately 580 of the donors. Sequencing depth was assumed to be roughly uniform across donors in the presence/absence analyses, though that assumption may not hold. Some IMGT-functional V segments, including TRBV6-2 and TRBV6-3, could not be told apart with the 87-base-pair reads, so those segments were excluded. Because some donors lacked HLA typing at each locus, the association tests relied only on the typed subset. This cohort had only TCR beta chains sequenced, and the lack of alpha or paired-chain data limited which features could be detected. While some public TCRs were present in many individuals, most TCR sequences turned up only very rarely across donors. A further reported finding was that TCR beta sequences accurately predicted the HLA-A and HLA-B alleles for most subjects in the first cohort. It was suggested by the authors that the approach could potentially be generalized to other disease states and immunological phenotypes. A cluster of highly shared sequence variants was judged likely to be a technical artifact of the sequencing pipeline. Several of the top co-occurrence clusters appeared to be linked to parvovirus B19, influenza, CMV and Epstein-Barr virus, according to a later analysis. According to a later analysis, most CMV-associated TCR beta chains appeared to be HLA-restricted, and the HLA associations seemed to be driven largely by CMV exposure. Compared with the roughly 670-donor mean, donors in an Asian-associated ancestry cluster had fewer N-insertions in productive TCRs, according to a later genetic analysis. The classifier was reported to diagnose cytomegalovirus status with high specificity and sensitivity in both the original and validation cohorts. A later analysis found that TCR association rates varied across HLA loci, with DRB1 alleles showing the most associated TCRs and HLA-C alleles the fewest. An earlier analysis of 587 of the donors showed that most TCR beta V segments appeared in productive rearrangements either about 90% or about 30% of the time, which broadly matched IMGT annotations. Correlated functional status among segregating V segments might be attributable to linkage disequilibrium, but an unknown experimental factor could not be ruled out. Specific HLA alleles were associated with over 15,000 TCR beta sequences at a false discovery rate of 0.05 in a later analysis. CMV serostatus was the only immune exposure information available for the cohort. The study listed 150 to 200 TCR beta chains as associated with cytomegalovirus. A later analysis found that HLA-associated TCR beta chains were more clonally expanded and had lower generation probabilities than equally common non-associated chains.

The cohort comprised some 680 healthy bone marrow donors. Cohort members were all nominally healthy when sampled, although unrecorded immune exposures were likely present. The donor was CMV seropositive and belonged to the group of 270 or so seropositive cohort members. Every donor gave a peripheral blood sample, and the peripheral blood mononuclear cells from that sample were used for TCR beta sequencing. The Qiagen DNeasy Blood Extraction Kit was used to extract genomic DNA from the blood cell samples. Library preparation was by the immunoSEQ multiplex PCR assay. For the multiplex PCR, a mixture combining 60 forward primers for TCR Vbeta segments and 13 reverse primers for TCR Jbeta segments was used. The CDR3 region of rearranged TCR beta genes was amplified from genomic DNA by a multiplex PCR assay. On the Illumina HiSeq System, the amplified TCR beta libraries were sequenced as 87-base-pair reads. For the original study's pipeline: A later analysis counted approximately 74 million unique TCR beta chains across the roughly 700 repertoires, and 9 million to 14 million of these chains were shared by at least two donors. Raw reads were error-corrected and collapsed into unique sequences with a nearest-neighbor algorithm that merged closely related sequences to remove PCR and sequencing errors. Alignment of CDR3 sequences to IMGT reference sequences was used to assign V, D and J gene segments. For a sequence to be retained, a match of at least six nucleotides was required to both a V gene segment and a J gene segment. Rearrangements were classified as productive when the CDR3 lacked stop codons and remained in frame with V and J, and all other rearrangements were classified as non-productive. Following IMGT convention, CDR3 was defined as the stretch from the second conserved V-encoded cysteine to the conserved J-encoded phenylalanine. The earlier analysis of about 590 of the donors excluded sequences that lacked an unambiguous match to a single V gene segment. An earlier analysis of fewer than 750 of the donors classified V segments as functional when productive rearrangements were above 56.7% and as segregating when the standard deviation between donors was above 5%. To diagnose cytomegalovirus status from the catalog of TCR beta chain sequences, a statistical classification framework was built. In a later analysis, TCR nucleotide sequences were compared against IMGT/GENE-DB human TR gene sequences so that V and J genes could be assigned. The TCRdist pipeline was used in a later analysis to assign CDR3 sequences and most-parsimonious VDJ recombination scenarios. A later analysis defined each TCR beta chain by its CDR3 amino acid sequence plus V-gene family, and excluded reads lacking a unique V-gene family. As a way to deal with suspected cross-contamination and a sequencing artifact, a later analysis dropped 450 to 700 nucleotide sequences that were highly shared and had low generation probability. In a later analysis, a clonal expansion index for each public chain was calculated from normalized within-repertoire ranks of inferred template counts. In a later analysis, generation probabilities were computed with a VDJ recombination model fitted to out-of-frame rearrangements, and the resulting probabilities were checked against IGoR. In a later analysis, TCR-TCR, TCR-HLA and TCR-CMV co-occurrence was scored with hypergeometric tests, and a repertoire-size bias correction was applied to TCR pairs. A later analysis estimated false discovery rates by permuting HLA or CMV assignments 20 times. A later analysis grouped co-occurring TCRs with DBSCAN, adding TCRdist sequence similarity when clustering within HLA-allele-positive subsets. Repertoires with fewer than 30,000 or more than 120,000 public chains, plus five repertoires with anomalous nucleotide sharing, were excluded from co-occurrence clustering. In its TCRdb copy, this immuneACCESS table keeps in-frame sequences only and misses some clones. Where compared with another copy, unresolved V genes explain less than half of these, and the others have no known cause. Clonal size and the V and J genes are those of that table, whereas D and trimming came from the DNA. The sample data list 100,000 to 150,000 clones, and 83% of these were observed just once. Clones ranked in the top ten supply approximately 20% of the sample.

In the case of this clone: Its cognate antigen has yet to be identified. The input lacks base qualities; no much larger clone sits a single base away.

The CDR3 goes from the cysteine to the phenylalanine over 16 residues. Here the CDR3 DNA is all that survives: 48 bases in frame from base 1. CDR1 and CDR2 are drawn from the germline V gene: SGHTA, FQGNSA. V is clipped by 2 bases and J by 9 bases, and the sequence between their germline boundaries is 21 bases long. The rearrangement combines TRBV7-2 with TRBJ2-3; no D gene call is confident. The clonotype originates from a man between 18 and 29 years old in good health and CMV-seropositive. Sequenced: PBMCs. The CDR3 loop reads CASSLFWATAGGTQYF. The DNA sequence is TGTGCCAGCAGCTTATTTTGGGCGACGGCTGGTGGAACGCAGTATTTT.